This TCR beta chain appears in the sequencing data of a study of T cell responses to AZD1222 COVID-19 vaccine. The overall study: Pooling was applied to second doses at about 4 or about 12 weeks.

Study-wide results and caveats: Donors were mostly white British, more females; clonal diversity possibly underestimated. At study baseline, merely several AZD1222 recipients were seropositive.

Points on this clone: The antigen remains undetermined.

Generated by immunoSEQ multiplex PCR, the TCRdb table keeps only in-frame clones and is missing some. Of under 150,000 clones in the sample, about 90% were seen once. The CDR3 has 14 residues. J is TRBJ2-5 and V is TRBV21-1; the D call in the table, TRBD1, was not verified against the DNA. TRBV21-1 is designated a pseudogene. This specimen consisted of peripheral blood, obtained on day 0 of AZD1222 vaccination. The sequence was obtained from an adult in good health. Written as DNA, the CDR3 is TGTGCCAGCAGAACCGACAGGAAACAAGAGACCCAGTACTTC. Translating gives CASRTDRKQETQYF.